A selection of T cell receptor beta chains follows, all from one sample in a study of CD8 T cells in ankylosing spondylitis. One entry per CDR3 protein results from TCRdb running MiXCR on the 5' RACE reads. The top ten hold roughly 15% of the sample, which has approximately 300,000 distinct CDR3 sequences, approximately 8.2% seen once. Material for sequencing was blood, either unsorted or a sorted T cell fraction (not recorded which). The receptors here all came from a male donor with ankylosing spondylitis. CDR3s include the opening cysteine and the closing phenylalanine or tryptophan. Each record gives: V gene, D gene, CDR3 protein. D genes are given only for firm matches.

>TRBV3-1|.
CASSQPRTPGEGNQPQHF
>TRBV24-1|TRBD2
CATSGWASGSQEQYF
>TRBV6-2/TRBV6-3|TRBD2
CASSSSLFSGRVGNEQFF
>TRBV7-2|.
CASSLAGVFTDTQYF
>TRBV19|TRBD2
CASQGLAGTGELFF
>TRBV7-3|.
CASSYERDTQYF
>TRBV20-1|.
CSARIKWAGTQETQYF
>TRBV19|.
CASSGQGPTYNEQFF
>TRBV6-6|.
CATSPGTLYEQYF
>TRBV12-3/TRBV12-4|TRBD2
CASSFGGRDTQYF
>TRBV7-9|.
CASSPRDFYNEQFF
>TRBV27|.
CASSPFFRIVGYTF
>TRBV5-1|TRBD2
CASSLWGLAGGAWEQFF
>TRBV28|.
CASSLPGAGQPQHF
>TRBV2|.
CASSDKRTQYF
>TRBV20-1|TRBD2
CSVARLAASGEQYF
>TRBV6-5|TRBD1
CASSFGQGGGSGGYTF
>TRBV5-1|.
CASSWDGNTGELFF
>TRBV28|TRBD2
CASVTLAGPYNEQFF
>TRBV12-3/TRBV12-4|.
CASSLDDSRTDTQYF
>TRBV11-2|.
CASSSRPTRSYNEQFF
>TRBV27|TRBD2
CASSLGTSGRTPFF
>TRBV4-1|.
CASSQDRGDKLEQYF
>TRBV20-1|TRBD1
CSAREATGLTQYF
>TRBV3-1|.
CASSSIGMNTEAFF
>TRBV29-1|TRBD1
CSHSTGGSDTQYF
>TRBV7-9|TRBD2
CASSFTTSGRAHNEQFF
>TRBV12-3/TRBV12-4|.
CASSFGQSYEQYF
>TRBV2|.
CASSLSRTIQETQYF
>TRBV28|.
CASSPPGRLRHEQYF
>TRBV12-3/TRBV12-4|.
CASSLTGPSSTQYF
>TRBV2|.
CASSTSWALGPQHF
>TRBV13|.
CASSFLTRDSYEQYF
>TRBV5-1|.
CASSLDGRGNGYTF
>TRBV9|.
CASSVASFSHNEQFF
>TRBV6-4|.
CASSSEGTRNEQFF
>TRBV7-6|TRBD2
CASSPSGTSGIYEQYF
>TRBV28|TRBD1
CAISPQGAGTQYF
>TRBV21-1|.
CASSKVGYQETQYF
>TRBV29-1|.
CSVTAPASYEQYF
>TRBV29-1|TRBD1
CSVRTGWDQPQHF
>TRBV20-1|.
CSARLAGRYNEQFF
>TRBV4-2|.
CASSRSLRTGANVLTF
>TRBV20-1|TRBD2
CSALAGGPWNEQFF
>TRBV5-1|TRBD1
CASSLTGGDTGELFF
>TRBV27|TRBD2
CASSPGWRERSNEQFF
>TRBV12-3/TRBV12-4|.
CASSVSGTGELFF
>TRBV20-1|TRBD1
CSAVPGTEYEKLFF
>TRBV12-3/TRBV12-4|TRBD1
CASSLAGGNGNTIYF
>TRBV12-3/TRBV12-4|TRBD1
CASSLVQGDIQPQHF
>TRBV19|TRBD1
CASSAQGARGTQYF
>TRBV20-1|.
CSASGTHNTEAFF
>TRBV5-1|TRBD1
CASSRDYQGAQYEQYF
>TRBV5-7|.
CASSEGRSFTEAFF
>TRBV4-1|.
CASNTPTSATNEKLFF